The source of this T cell receptor beta chain is a study of blood T cells in healthy people across ages. A J-beta primer mix and a sample-barcoded 5' primer were used in a second PCR of about 7 to 12 cycles. MiXCR, run by TCRdb on the 5' RACE reads, gives a single entry per CDR3 protein. The sample has 700,000 to 800,000 distinct CDR3 sequences, roughly 44% seen once. Trimming took 1 base from V and 5 from J, leaving 12 bases between them. The CDR3 contains 14 residues. CDR1 and CDR2 from the germline V gene are SGHRS and YFSETQ. This TCR was sampled from a woman aged 55-70 years in good health. The J gene is TRBJ1-2, the V gene TRBV5-1, with D unresolved. What was sequenced was blood. Here the CDR3 DNA reads TGCGCCAGCAGCTTGAGAGAAGAGACTTATGGCTACACCTTC. It is translated as CASSLREETYGYTF.